The entry below gives a single TCR beta chain sequence along with its context. Antigen: not known. The data derive from a study of identifying expanded T cells in peripheral blood. Points from the study as a whole: Differentially abundant clones: around 1.2 between replicates, about 15 at about two weeks, more than 18 at four. Clone count variance between roughly 2-week samples rose with total template count.

Libraries were prepared by immunoSEQ multiplex PCR; TCRdb keeps only in-frame clonotypes and omits some of them. The repertoire has just over 90,000 clones, roughly 90% of them found once; the top ten carry about 4.2%. Germline V lookup: CDR1 MRHNA, CDR2 SNTAGT. The CDR3 totals 15 residues. J lost 3 bases, V lost 5 bases, and 8 bases had no gene match. During the collection period, no donor immune events like infections were recorded. The TCR originated in a person between 18 and 69 years old in good health. Material for sequencing was blood. The chain has TRBV6-4 and TRBJ2-7, with 9 bases identical to TRBD1. The CDR3 loop reads CASSNRDREIYEQYF. CDR3 nucleotide sequence: TGTGCCAGCAGTAACCGGGACAGGGAGATCTACGAGCAGTACTTC.